Here is one T cell receptor (beta chain) with its context. The antigen is not known. Trimming left V 3 bases short and J 3 bases short, with 11 bases between. This CDR3 comprises 13 residues. In germline, CDR1 is SQVTM, CDR2 ANQGSEA. Using immunoSEQ multiplex PCR, the repertoire was profiled, and TCRdb retains in-frame clones only, with some absent. Of over 6,000 clones in the sample, around 78% were seen once. This entry comes from a study of OX40 agonist ivuxolimab in advanced cancers. Turning to the study itself: Patients receiving dose escalation had hepatocellular carcinoma, melanoma, renal cell or head and neck cancer.

Study-level points and caveats: With doses of 0.1-3.0 mg/kg, partial responders showed among the lowest clonal expansion.

V is TRBV29-1 and J is TRBJ1-1; D possibly corresponds to TRBD1 (5 bases). This receptor was identified in an adult with an advanced solid tumor such as melanoma, head and neck, liver or kidney cancer. The sequencing used CD4+ or CD8+ T cells sorted from blood, collected in a trial of the OX40 agonist ivuxolimab. The CDR3 nucleotides read TGCAGCGTTGAGGGGGTTGGGGACACTGAAGCTTTCTTT. Translating gives CSVEGVGDTEAFF.